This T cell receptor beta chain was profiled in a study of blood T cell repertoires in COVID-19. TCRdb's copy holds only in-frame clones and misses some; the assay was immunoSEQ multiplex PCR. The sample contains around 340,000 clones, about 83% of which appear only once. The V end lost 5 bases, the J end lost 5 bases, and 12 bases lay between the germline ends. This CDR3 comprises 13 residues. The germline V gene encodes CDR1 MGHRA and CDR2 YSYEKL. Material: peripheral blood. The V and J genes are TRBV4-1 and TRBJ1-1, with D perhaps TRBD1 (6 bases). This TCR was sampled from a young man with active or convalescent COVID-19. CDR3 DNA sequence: TGCGCCAGCAGCTTCTTACAGGGAACTGAAGCTTTCTTT. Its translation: CASSFLQGTEAFF.